This passage covers 16 T cell receptor beta chains from one sample sequenced in a study of shared clonotypes between healthy human individuals. Method: immunoSEQ multiplex PCR; TCRdb's copy keeps in-frame clones and lacks some. Of just over 2,000,000 clones listed, 90% to 95% are singletons. The sequenced sample was naive CD4+ T cells sorted from blood. The subset: CD45RA+ positively selected. The receptors stem from a man between 18 and 29 years old in good health.

The V gene is TRBV18, the J gene TRBJ1-2; the D is unclear. Germline values: CDR1 KGHSH, CDR2 LQKENI. V dropped 3 bases and J dropped 8 bases, with 16 bases sitting between them. CDR3 length: 14 amino acids. The CDR3 sequence: CASSPNTSGEGYTF. The CDR3 DNA reads TGTGCCAGCTCACCCAATACCTCCGGAGAAGGCTACACCTTC.

This chain connects TRBV4-3 to TRBJ2-2; D might be TRBD2 (6 bases). Between the trimmed V and J ends, which lost 1 base and 6 bases, there was a span of 18 bases. The CDR3 covers 17 residues. CDR1 and CDR2 (germline): LGHNA, YSLEER. The CDR3 protein is CASSQGEGRIGAGELFF. The CDR3 nucleotides read TGCGCCAGCAGCCAAGGGGAAGGGAGGATCGGAGCCGGGGAGCTGTTTTTT.

V and J are TRBV5-1 and TRBJ2-3, with 9 bases matching TRBD1. The length of the CDR3 is 14 residues. Germline trimming cut 3 bases from V and 1 base from J; bases unmatched to any gene: 0. Germline CDR1 and CDR2: SGHRS and YFSETQ. The CDR3 DNA sequence: TGCGCCAGCAGCTGGGACAGGGGCACAGATACGCAGTATTTT. Encoded protein: CASSWDRGTDTQYF. The full variable domain, completed using reference TRBV5-1 and TRBJ2-3, is KAGVTQTPRYLIKTRGQQVTLSCSPISGHRSVSWYQQTPGQGLQFLFEYFSETQRNKGNFPGRFSGRQFSNSRSEMNVSTLELGDSALYLCASSWDRGTDTQYFGPGTRLTVL.

The chain couples TRBV7-2 to TRBJ1-1, with 7 bases matching TRBD1. Germline V gene data show CDR1 as SGHTA and CDR2 as FQGNSA. J gave up 1 base and V 5 bases, and 7 bases lay outside the gene matches. This CDR3 has 15 amino acids. For the CDR3, the DNA is TGTGCCAGCAGCCAAAAAGGGGGCGGGAACACTGAAGCTTTCTTT. The encoded protein is CASSQKGGGNTEAFF. Complete variable domain (other parts from reference TRBV7-2 and TRBJ1-1): GAGVSQSPSNKVTEKGKDVELRCDPISGHTALYWYRQSLGQGLEFLIYFQGNSAPDKSGLPSDRFSAERTGGSVSTLTIQRTQQEDSAVYLCASSQKGGGNTEAFFGQGTRLTVV.

V and J are TRBV7-2 and TRBJ1-2; 10 nucleotides line up with TRBD1. Germline loops: CDR1 SGHTA, CDR2 FQGNSA. This CDR3 comprises 14 residues. Trimming cost V 5 bases and J 12 bases; bases outside gene matches: 12. The CDR3: CASSRDRGLSAHTF. The CDR3 DNA sequence: TGTGCCAGCAGCCGAGACAGGGGGCTGTCTGCCCACACCTTC.

The genes are TRBV5-6 and TRBJ2-7; D is unclear. The germline V and J ends were trimmed by 2 bases and 5 bases, with 5 bases remaining between them. The CDR3 is made up of 11 amino acids. Germline V gene data show CDR1 as SGHDT and CDR2 as YYEEEE. The CDR3 DNA reads as TGTGCCAGCAGCTTTTGGGACGAGCAGTACTTC. It codes for CASSFWDEQYF.

The chain has TRBV5-4 and TRBJ2-7; TRBD1 matches at 10 bases. V lost 4 bases and J lost 0; bases outside the gene matches: 4. Per the germline V gene, CDR1 is SGHNT and CDR2 is YYREEE (reference sequence). The CDR3 has 15 residues. CDR3 protein: CASSQGQGVSYEQYF. The CDR3 bases are TGTGCCAGCAGCCAAGGACAGGGGGTCTCCTACGAGCAGTACTTC.

In this sample, this clone turned up once. The gene calls are TRBV7-8 and TRBJ1-1, with 8 bases identical to TRBD1. J was trimmed by 10 bases and V by 2 bases; bases with no gene match: 3. CDR3 length: 12 residues. Germline assignment: CDR1 SGHVS and CDR2 FQNEAQ. CDR3 sequence reads: CASSLSTGGAFF. The DNA for the CDR3 is TGTGCCAGCAGCTTATCCACAGGGGGAGCTTTCTTT.

V usage is TRBV11-3 and J usage is TRBJ2-3, with D possibly matching TRBD1 (6 bases). V was clipped by 3 bases and J by 4 bases, with 14 bases between them. Germline V CDR1 and CDR2: SGHNT, YENEEA. This CDR3 has 15 residues. The CDR3 spells CASSLDSRLADTQYF. In nucleotides, the CDR3 is TGTGCCAGCAGCTTGGACAGCCGGCTTGCAGATACGCAGTATTTT.

The chain is built from TRBV5-1 and TRBJ2-5; D may be TRBD1 or TRBD2 (5 bases each). CDR1 and CDR2 (germline): SGHRS, YFSETQ. The CDR3 is 16 amino acids. Trimming pared 4 bases from V and 0 bases from J, leaving 16 bases between. This CDR3 is CASSIKGRGNQETQYF. CDR3 sequence (DNA): TGCGCCAGCAGCATCAAGGGACGAGGAAACCAAGAGACCCAGTACTTC.

The rearrangement links TRBV30 to TRBJ1-5, with D tentatively TRBD1 (5 bases). Between the trimmed V and J ends, which lost 0 bases and 0 bases, there was a span of 9 bases. Germline V lookup: CDR1 GTSNPN, CDR2 SVGIG (reference sequence). The CDR3 spans 15 residues. The CDR3 DNA follows: TGTGCCTGGAGTGTACTAGGGGATAGCAATCAGCCCCAGCATTTT. This encodes CAWSVLGDSNQPQHF.

The chain uses TRBV30 and TRBJ2-7; no firm D call. The CDR3 extends over 13 amino acids. The germline V gene has CDR1 GTSNPN and CDR2 SVGIG (reference sequence). Between the trimmed V and J ends, which lost 4 bases and 5 bases, there was a span of 15 bases. In DNA, the CDR3 is TGTGCCTGGACAGGTGTTGGTCCCCACGAGCAGTACTTC. Translation: CAWTGVGPHEQYF.

Here the CDR3 reads CASRGRTGGLYEQYF. The CDR3 region has the DNA TGTGCCAGCAGAGGTAGGACAGGGGGCTTGTACGAGCAGTACTTC. The gene calls are TRBV6-1 and TRBJ2-7; 11 positions agree with TRBD1. J was trimmed by 4 bases and V by 6 bases; bases with no gene match: 8. Per the germline V gene, CDR1 is MNHNS and CDR2 is SASEGT. This CDR3 has 15 amino acids.

This chain connects TRBV28 to TRBJ2-7, with TRBD1 matching 10 bases. CDR3 length equals 15 residues. The J segment lost 5 bases and the V segment lost 4 bases, leaving 8 bases of the junction unmatched. The germline V gene has CDR1 MDHEN and CDR2 SYDVKM. CDR3 bases: TGTGCCAGCAGTTCGCCCGGGACAGGGGTCCACGAGCAGTACTTC. It codes for CASSSPGTGVHEQYF. Combining the CDR3 with reference TRBV28 and TRBJ2-7 gives the whole variable domain DVKVTQSSRYLVKRTGEKVFLECVQDMDHENMFWYRQDPGLGLRLIYFSYDVKMKEKGDIPEGYSVSREKKERFSLILESASTNQTSMYLCASSSPGTGVHEQYFGPGTRLTVT.

This chain joins TRBV5-1 and TRBJ2-5; 7 positions match TRBD2. The CDR3 consists of 14 residues. Germline CDR1 reads SGHRS; CDR2 reads YFSETQ. J gave up 4 bases and V 5 bases, and 8 bases lay outside the gene matches. CDR3 sequence: CASSGEGGRETQYF. The DNA of the CDR3 is TGCGCCAGCAGTGGGGAGGGAGGACGAGAGACCCAGTACTTC. Supplemented by reference TRBV5-1 and TRBJ2-5, the full variable domain reads KAGVTQTPRYLIKTRGQQVTLSCSPISGHRSVSWYQQTPGQGLQFLFEYFSETQRNKGNFPGRFSGRQFSNSRSEMNVSTLELGDSALYLCASSGEGGRETQYFGPGTRLLVL.

The rearrangement uses TRBV7-9 and TRBJ1-2, with D perhaps matching TRBD1 (5 bases). Trimming pared 4 bases from V and 8 bases from J, leaving 14 bases between. The CDR3 spans 13 residues. Looked up from germline, CDR1 is SEHNR and CDR2 is FQNEAQ (reference sequence). The chain's CDR3 is CASSSGDTEGYTF. The CDR3 nucleotides are TGTGCCAGCAGCTCGGGGGATACAGAGGGCTACACCTTC.